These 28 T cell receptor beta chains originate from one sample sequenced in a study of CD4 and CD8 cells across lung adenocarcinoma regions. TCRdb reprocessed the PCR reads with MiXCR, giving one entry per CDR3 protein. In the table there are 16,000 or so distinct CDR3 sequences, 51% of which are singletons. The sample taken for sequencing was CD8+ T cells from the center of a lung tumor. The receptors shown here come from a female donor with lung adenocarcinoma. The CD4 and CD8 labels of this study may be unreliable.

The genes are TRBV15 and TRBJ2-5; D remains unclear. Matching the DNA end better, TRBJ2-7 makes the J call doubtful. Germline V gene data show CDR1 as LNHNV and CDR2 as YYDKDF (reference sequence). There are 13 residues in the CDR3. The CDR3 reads CATSDGDNYEQYF. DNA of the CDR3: TGTGCCACCAGCGACGGCGACAACTACGAGCAGTACTTC.

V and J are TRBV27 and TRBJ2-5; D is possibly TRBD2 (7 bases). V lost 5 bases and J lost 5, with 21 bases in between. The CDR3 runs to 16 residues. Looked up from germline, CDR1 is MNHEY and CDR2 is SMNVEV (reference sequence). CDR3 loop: CASSPLWGGGHETQYF. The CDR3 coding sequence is TGTGCCAGCAGTCCCCTGTGGGGGGGCGGGCATGAGACCCAGTACTTC.

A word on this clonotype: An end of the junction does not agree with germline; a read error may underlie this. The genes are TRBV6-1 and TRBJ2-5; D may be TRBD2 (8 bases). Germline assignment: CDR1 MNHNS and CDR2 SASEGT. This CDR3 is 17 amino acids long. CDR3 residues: CASSGGLGGRDPDTQYF. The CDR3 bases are TGTGCCAGCAGTGGGGGACTAGGGGGCCGTGACCCAGATACCCAGTACTTT.

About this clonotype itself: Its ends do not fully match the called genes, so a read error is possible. The CDR3 coding sequence is TGTGCCAGCAGTCGCGGCGTAGCGGGGGTGCCTCCCACAAATACGCAGTATTTT. It yields the protein CASSRGVAGVPPTNTQYF. The chain employs TRBV6-1 and TRBJ2-3, with TRBD2 identical over 9 bases. This CDR3 has 18 amino acids. The germline gives CDR1 MNHNS, CDR2 SASEGT.

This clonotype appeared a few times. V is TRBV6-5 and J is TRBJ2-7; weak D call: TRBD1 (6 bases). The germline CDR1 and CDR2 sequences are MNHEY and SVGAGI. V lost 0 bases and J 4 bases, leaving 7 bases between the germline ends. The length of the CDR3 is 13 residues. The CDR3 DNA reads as TGTGCCAGCAGTTACTCGACAGGTTACGAGCAGTACTTC. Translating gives CASSYSTGYEQYF.

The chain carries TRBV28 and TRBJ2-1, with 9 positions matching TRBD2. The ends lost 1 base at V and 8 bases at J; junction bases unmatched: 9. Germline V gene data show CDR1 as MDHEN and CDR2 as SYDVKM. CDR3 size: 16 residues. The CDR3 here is CASSLLPPRGGDEQFF. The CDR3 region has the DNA TGTGCCAGCAGTTTATTACCCCCGCGGGGGGGAGATGAGCAGTTCTTC.

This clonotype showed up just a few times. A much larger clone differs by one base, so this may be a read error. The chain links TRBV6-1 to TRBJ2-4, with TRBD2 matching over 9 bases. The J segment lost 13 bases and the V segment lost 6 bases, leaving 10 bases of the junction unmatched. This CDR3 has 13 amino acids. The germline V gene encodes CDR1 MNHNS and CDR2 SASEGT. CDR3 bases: TGTGCCAGCAGGCTAGCGGGAAACAATGAGCAGTACTTC. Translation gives CASRLAGNNEQYF.

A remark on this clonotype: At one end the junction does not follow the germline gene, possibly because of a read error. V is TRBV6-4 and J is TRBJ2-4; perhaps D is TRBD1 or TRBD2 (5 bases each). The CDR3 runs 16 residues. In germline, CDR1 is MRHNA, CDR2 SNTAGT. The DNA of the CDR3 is TGTGCCAGCAGCGACTCGGGGCTTAGCCGCAAAAATACGCAGTACTTC. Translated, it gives CASSDSGLSRKNTQYF.

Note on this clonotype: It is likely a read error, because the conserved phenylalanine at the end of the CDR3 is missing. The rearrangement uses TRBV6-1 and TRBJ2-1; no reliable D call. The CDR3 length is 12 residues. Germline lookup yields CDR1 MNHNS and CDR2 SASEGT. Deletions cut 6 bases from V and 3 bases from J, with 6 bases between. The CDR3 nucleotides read TGTGCCAGCAGCCTAAACTACAATGAGCAGTTCTTA. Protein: CASSLNYNEQFL.

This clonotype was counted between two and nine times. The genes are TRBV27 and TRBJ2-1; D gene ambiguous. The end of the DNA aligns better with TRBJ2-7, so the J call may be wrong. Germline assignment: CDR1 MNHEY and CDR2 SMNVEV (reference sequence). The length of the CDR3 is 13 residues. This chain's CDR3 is CASSLLGMDEQYF. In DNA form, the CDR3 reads TGTGCCAGCAGTTTGTTGGGTATGGACGAGCAGTACTTC.

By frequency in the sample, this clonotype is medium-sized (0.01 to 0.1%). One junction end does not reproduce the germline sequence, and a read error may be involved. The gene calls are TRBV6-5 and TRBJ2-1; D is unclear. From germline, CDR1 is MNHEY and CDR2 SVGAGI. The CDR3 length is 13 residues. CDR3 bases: TGTGCCAGCAGTGACTCCTGGGCCGATGAGCAGTTCTTC. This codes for CASSDSWADEQFF.

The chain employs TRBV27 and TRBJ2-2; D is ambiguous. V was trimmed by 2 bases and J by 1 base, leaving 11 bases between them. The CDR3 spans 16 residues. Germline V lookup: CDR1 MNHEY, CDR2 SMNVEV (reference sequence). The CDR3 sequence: CASSLGPQVNTGELFF. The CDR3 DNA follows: TGTGCCAGCAGTTTAGGGCCACAAGTGAACACCGGGGAGCTGTTTTTT.

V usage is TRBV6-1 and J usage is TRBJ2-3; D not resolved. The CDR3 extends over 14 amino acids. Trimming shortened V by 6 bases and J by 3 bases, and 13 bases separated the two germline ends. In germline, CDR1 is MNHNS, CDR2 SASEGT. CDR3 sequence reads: CASSPAWSTDTQYF. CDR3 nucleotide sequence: TGTGCCAGCAGCCCCGCATGGAGTACAGATACGCAGTATTTT.

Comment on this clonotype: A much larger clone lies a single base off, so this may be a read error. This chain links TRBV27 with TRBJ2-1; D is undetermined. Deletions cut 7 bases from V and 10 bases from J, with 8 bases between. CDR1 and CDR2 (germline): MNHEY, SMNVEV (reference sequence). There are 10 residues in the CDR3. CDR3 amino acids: CASIAHEQFF. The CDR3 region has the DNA TGTGCCAGCATTGCACACGAGCAGTTCTTC.

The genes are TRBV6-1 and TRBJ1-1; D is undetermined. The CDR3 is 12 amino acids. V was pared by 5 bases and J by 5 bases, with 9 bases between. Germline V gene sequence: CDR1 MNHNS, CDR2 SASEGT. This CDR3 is CASSKIITEAFF. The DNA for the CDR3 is TGTGCCAGCAGTAAGATTATAACTGAAGCTTTCTTT.

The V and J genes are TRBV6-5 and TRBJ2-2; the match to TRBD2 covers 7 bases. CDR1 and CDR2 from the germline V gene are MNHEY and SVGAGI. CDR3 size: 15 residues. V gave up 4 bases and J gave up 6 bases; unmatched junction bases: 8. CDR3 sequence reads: CASSFGLEVSGELFF. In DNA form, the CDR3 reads TGTGCCAGCAGTTTCGGACTAGAGGTTTCCGGGGAGCTGTTTTTT.

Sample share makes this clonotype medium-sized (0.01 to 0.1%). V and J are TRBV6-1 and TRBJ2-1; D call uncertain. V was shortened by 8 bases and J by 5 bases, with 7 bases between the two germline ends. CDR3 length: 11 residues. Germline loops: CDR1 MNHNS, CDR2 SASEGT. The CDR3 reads CASGRNNEQFF. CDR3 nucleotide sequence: TGTGCCAGCGGTCGAAACAATGAGCAGTTCTTC.

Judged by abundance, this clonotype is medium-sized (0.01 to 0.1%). CDR3 bases: TGTGCCAGCAGTTACAGTACTAGCGGGAGCACCGGGGAGCTGTTTTTT. Amino acids: CASSYSTSGSTGELFF. The chain couples TRBV6-5 to TRBJ2-2; 11 bases agree with TRBD2. The V and J ends lost 2 bases and 4 bases, in that order; junction bases with no gene match: 3. Germline V gives CDR1 MNHEY, CDR2 SVGAGI. This CDR3 spans 16 amino acids.

CDR3 bases: TGTGCCAGCAGTGAATCGGGGCTGGGGGCCAAAAATACTCAGTACTTC. This translates into CASSESGLGAKNTQYF. The V gene is TRBV25-1, the J gene TRBJ2-4; tentative D call: TRBD1 (6 bases). The V and J ends lost 1 base and 12 bases respectively, with 22 bases between them. Per the germline V gene, CDR1 is MGHDK and CDR2 is SYGVNS. This CDR3 region has 16 residues.

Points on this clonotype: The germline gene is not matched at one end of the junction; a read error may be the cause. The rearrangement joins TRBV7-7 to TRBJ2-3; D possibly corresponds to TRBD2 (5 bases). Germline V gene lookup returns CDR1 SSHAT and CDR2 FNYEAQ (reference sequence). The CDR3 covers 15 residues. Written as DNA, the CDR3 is TGTGCTAGCAGCTCCGCCCGGGGAAGCACAGATACGCAGTATTTT. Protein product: CASSSARGSTDTQYF.

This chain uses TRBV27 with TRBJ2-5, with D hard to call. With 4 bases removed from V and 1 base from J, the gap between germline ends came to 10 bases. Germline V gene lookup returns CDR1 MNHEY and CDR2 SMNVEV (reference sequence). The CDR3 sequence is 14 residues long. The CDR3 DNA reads TGTGCCAGCAGTTCCGCGGAACGCCAAGAGACCCAGTACTTC. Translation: CASSSAERQETQYF.

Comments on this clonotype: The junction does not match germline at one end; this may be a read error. This CDR3 reads CASSLERGVGTGALFF. The CDR3 DNA sequence: TGTGCCAGCAGTCTGGAGCGGGGTGTGGGCACCGGGGCGCTGTTTTTT. This chain links TRBV6-1 with TRBJ2-2, with 7 bases identical to TRBD2. The CDR3 runs to 16 residues. Germline CDR1 is MNHNS and CDR2 is SASEGT.

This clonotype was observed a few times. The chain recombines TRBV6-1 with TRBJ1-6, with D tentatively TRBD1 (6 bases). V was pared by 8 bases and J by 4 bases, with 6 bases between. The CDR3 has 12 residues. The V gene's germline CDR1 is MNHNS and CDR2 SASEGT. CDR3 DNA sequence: TGTGCCAGCGGACAGTATAATTCACCCCTCCACTTT. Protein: CASGQYNSPLHF.

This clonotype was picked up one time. CDR3 sequence: CSAETSGGLVKQFF. The CDR3 DNA reads as TGCAGTGCTGAGACTAGCGGGGGCCTGGTGAAGCAGTTCTTC. The J gene is TRBJ2-1, the V gene TRBV20-1, with TRBD2 matching 12 bases. Losses at the gene ends were 5 bases for V and 11 bases for J; bases not matched to a gene: 10. Germline CDR1 and CDR2: DFQATT and SNEGSKA (reference sequence). This CDR3 spans 14 amino acids.

CDR3 loop: CASSYNILTDTQYF. Written as DNA, the CDR3 is TGTGCCAGCAGTTACAACATTCTCACAGATACGCAGTATTTT. The chain is built from TRBV6-5 and TRBJ2-3; D is undetermined. CDR1 is MNHEY, CDR2 SVGAGI, per germline. This CDR3 contains 14 residues. Trimming removed 2 bases from V and 2 bases from J, with 8 bases in between.

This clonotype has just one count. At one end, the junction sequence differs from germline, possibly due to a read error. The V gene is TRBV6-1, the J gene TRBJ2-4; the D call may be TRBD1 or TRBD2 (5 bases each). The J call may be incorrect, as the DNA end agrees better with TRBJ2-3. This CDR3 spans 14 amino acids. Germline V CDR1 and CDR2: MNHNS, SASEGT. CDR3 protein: CGSTGLGAKNIQYF. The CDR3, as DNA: TGTGGCAGCACGGGGCTGGGTGCCAAAAACATTCAGTATTTT.

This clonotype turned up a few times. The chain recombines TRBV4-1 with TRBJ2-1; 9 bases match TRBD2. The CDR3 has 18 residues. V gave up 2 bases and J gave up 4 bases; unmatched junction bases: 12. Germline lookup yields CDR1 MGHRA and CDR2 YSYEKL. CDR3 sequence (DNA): TGCGCCAGCAGCCAAAGGCAATCCGGGACTAGCACTTACAATGAGCAGTTCTTC. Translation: CASSQRQSGTSTYNEQFF.

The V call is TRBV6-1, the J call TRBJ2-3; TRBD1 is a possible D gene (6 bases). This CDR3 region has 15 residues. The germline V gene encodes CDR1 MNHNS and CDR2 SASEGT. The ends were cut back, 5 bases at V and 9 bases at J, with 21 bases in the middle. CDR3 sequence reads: CASSTQAVSTGTQYF. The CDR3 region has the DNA TGTGCCAGCAGTACACAGGCTGTGAGCACAGGGACGCAGTATTTT.